This TCR beta chain was sequenced during a study of blood T cells in healthy people across ages. Notes on the study in general: Any conclusive comparison of naive versus antigen-experienced cells was prevented by using unsorted PBMCs.

Alongside a J-beta primer mix, a sample-barcoded 5' primer served in a second PCR lasting roughly 6 to 12 cycles. TCRdb reprocessed the 5' RACE reads via MiXCR and lists one record per CDR3 protein. Of around 1.7 million distinct CDR3 sequences in the sample, roughly 30% are singletons; the top ten hold approximately 7.7%. This clonotype was counted between two and nine times. Its target is unknown. This CDR3 has 14 amino acids. Trimming took 0 bases from V and 3 from J; bases not matched to a gene: 4. In germline, CDR1 is GTSNPN, CDR2 SVGIG (reference sequence). The chain carries TRBV30 and TRBJ2-5, with 7 positions matching TRBD2. This clonotype originated in a woman aged 30 to 39 in good health. Specimen: blood. The CDR3 DNA reads TGTGCCTGGAGTGTTGGAAGCGGGGAAGAGACCCAGTACTTC. This translates into CAWSVGSGEETQYF.